This T cell receptor beta chain came from a study of blood T cell repertoires in COVID-19. Measured with immunoSEQ multiplex PCR; TCRdb has only the in-frame clones, and not every one. This repertoire shows some 270,000 clones, roughly 86% found once; its top ten account for 1.6%. The V gene's germline CDR1 is LNHDA and CDR2 SQIVND (reference sequence). The CDR3 is 14 amino acids. With 8 bases clipped from V and 3 bases from J, the junction kept 8 bases outside the gene matches. This chain joins TRBV19 and TRBJ1-2; TRBD1 matches at 8 bases. This clonotype originated in a woman in her sixties or seventies who had recovered from COVID-19. Sequencing was done on a sample of peripheral blood. As DNA, the CDR3 is TGTGCCAGTGCCCCGGGACAGGTTGACTATGGCTACACCTTC. Amino acid sequence: CASAPGQVDYGYTF.